This T cell receptor beta chain was documented in a study of shared clonotypes between healthy human individuals. As for the study in general: Researchers assigned three CD4 naive, three CD4 memory, two CD8 naive and one CD8 memory plate to each donor. Study findings and constraints: With few donors, the genetic and exposure-history diversity represented was limited.

Using immunoSEQ multiplex PCR, the repertoire was profiled, and TCRdb retains in-frame clones only, with some absent. This table holds approximately 2.1 million clones, 93% found once. The germline V gene has CDR1 SNHLY and CDR2 FYNNEI. The CDR3 loop spans 13 amino acids. Between the trimmed V and J ends, which lost 7 bases and 8 bases, there was a span of 15 bases. This clone was seen just once. Antigen: not known. Adult Caucasians living in Nashville, Tennessee made up all of the donors. The sequencing input was naive CD4+ T cells from PBMCs. Subset meaning: CD45RA+ positively selected. This clonotype was obtained from a man younger than 35 in good health. Some clones in this sample may be carry-over from other donors' samples. The rearrangement uses TRBV2 and TRBJ2-1; D is unresolved. The CDR3 DNA reads as TGTGCCAGCACGATGTTAGGCCCCTATGAGCAGTTCTTC. Its translation is CASTMLGPYEQFF.